The clone carrying this T cell receptor beta chain was seen more than once but under ten times. These data are taken from a study of beta chain features in type 1 diabetes. The sequenced template was cDNA made from the entire isolated RNA. Generated by immunoSEQ multiplex PCR, the TCRdb table keeps only in-frame clones and is missing some. The sample lists a few hundred thousand clones, 14% seen once, with 5.5% to 7.5% in the top ten. The sequencing input was central memory CD4+ T cells from blood. This TCR was sampled from a man aged 30-40 years in good health.

The CDR3 sequence is CAALTGQSSRDTQYF. Written as DNA, the CDR3 is TGTGCCGCCCTAACAGGACAGTCCTCGAGAGATACGCAGTATTTT. The genes are TRBV10-3 and TRBJ2-3; maybe TRBD1 (6 bases). Germline V gene lookup returns CDR1 ENHRY and CDR2 SYGVKD. V dropped 11 bases and J dropped 5 bases, with 23 bases sitting between them. This CDR3 spans 15 amino acids.